This T cell receptor beta chain is drawn from a study of T-cell memory formation after mild COVID-19. General study findings and limits: Shrinking CD4+ clones resided mostly in CM and EM, and CD8+ ones in EMRA. Contracting clones, day 15 to 85, had balanced CD4/CD8, and later expanders favored CD4+.

Between the trimmed V and J ends, which lost 5 bases and 6 bases, there was a span of 23 bases. The CDR3 has 16 residues. The germline gives CDR1 SEHNR, CDR2 FQNEAQ (reference sequence). About this clonotype: The antigen remains unidentified.

From the 5' RACE reads, TCRdb called clonotypes with MiXCR, one entry per CDR3 protein. The data contain over 300,000 distinct CDR3 sequences, around 20% of them seen just once; the ten biggest clones take up roughly 21%. Material: PBMCs or a T cell subset sorted from them (not recorded which). This clonotype was sampled from a man aged 18-30 years who had mild COVID-19 (a few samples of this study predate the infection). Cell type and time point are not known. This rearrangement joins TRBV7-9 to TRBJ2-7; the D gene is possibly TRBD1 (6 bases). This CDR3 is CASSHLRQAYGFEQYF. CDR3 in DNA: TGTGCCAGCAGCCATCTACGACAGGCTTATGGGTTCGAGCAGTACTTC.